The present TCR beta chain was sequenced within a study of cytomegalovirus exposure and HLA in healthy donors. J was trimmed by 5 bases and V by 4 bases; bases with no gene match: 6. CDR3 length: 14 residues. Germline V gives CDR1 SGHKS, CDR2 YYEKEE (reference sequence). The PCR employed 60 Vbeta primers together with 13 Jbeta primers. Profiling relied on immunoSEQ multiplex PCR, and the TCRdb table lists in-frame clones only, not all of them. The repertoire holds 80,000 to 100,000 clones, with 80% to 85% as singletons. Likely unrecorded immune exposures existed in these nominally healthy donors. The receptor comes from a middle-aged man in good health and CMV-seronegative. The chain couples TRBV5-5 to TRBJ2-5; 9 positions match TRBD1. Material: PBMCs. In DNA form, the CDR3 reads TGTGCCAGCAGCCCTGGACAGGGGCTGGAGACCCAGTACTTC. It specifies CASSPGQGLETQYF. The whole variable domain, filled in from reference TRBV5-5 and TRBJ2-5, reads DAGVTQSPTHLIKTRGQQVTLRCSPISGHKSVSWYQQVLGQGPQFIFQYYEKEERGRGNFPDRFSARQFPNYSSELNVNALLLGDSALYLCASSPGQGLETQYFGPGTRLLVL.